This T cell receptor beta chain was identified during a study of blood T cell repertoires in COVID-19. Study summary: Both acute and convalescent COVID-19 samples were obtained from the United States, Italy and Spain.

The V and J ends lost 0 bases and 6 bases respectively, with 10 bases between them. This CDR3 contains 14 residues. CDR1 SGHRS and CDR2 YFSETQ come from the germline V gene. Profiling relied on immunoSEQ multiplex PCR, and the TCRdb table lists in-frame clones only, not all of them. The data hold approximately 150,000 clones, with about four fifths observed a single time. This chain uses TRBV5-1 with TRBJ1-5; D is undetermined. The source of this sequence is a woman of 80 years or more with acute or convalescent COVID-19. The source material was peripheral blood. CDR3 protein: CASSLGEEAQPQHF. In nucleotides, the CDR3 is TGCGCCAGCAGCTTGGGGGAGGAAGCTCAGCCCCAGCATTTT.